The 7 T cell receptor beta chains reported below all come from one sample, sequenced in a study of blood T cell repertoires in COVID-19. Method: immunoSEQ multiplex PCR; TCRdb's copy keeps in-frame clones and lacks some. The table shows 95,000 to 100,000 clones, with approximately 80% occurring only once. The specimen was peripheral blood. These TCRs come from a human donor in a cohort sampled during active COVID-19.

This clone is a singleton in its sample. CDR3: CASSGQPNQPQHF. CDR3 DNA: TGTGCCAGCAGTGGACAGCCAAATCAGCCCCAGCATTTT. The chain is built from TRBV6-4 and TRBJ1-5, with D possibly being TRBD1 (5 bases). The CDR3 runs to 13 residues. Trimming cost V 4 bases and J 4 bases, with 8 bases left between them. CDR1 and CDR2 (germline): MRHNA, SNTAGT.

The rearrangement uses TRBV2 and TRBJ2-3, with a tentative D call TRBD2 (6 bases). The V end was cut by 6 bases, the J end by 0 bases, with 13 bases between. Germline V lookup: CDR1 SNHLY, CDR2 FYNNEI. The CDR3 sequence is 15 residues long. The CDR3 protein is CASSPDYLSTDTQYF. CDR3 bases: TGTGCCAGCAGCCCGGACTACCTTAGCACAGATACGCAGTATTTT.

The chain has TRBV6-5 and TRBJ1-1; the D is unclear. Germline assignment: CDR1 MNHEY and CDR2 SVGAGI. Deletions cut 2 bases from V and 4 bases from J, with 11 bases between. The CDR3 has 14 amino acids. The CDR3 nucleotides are TGTGCCAGCAGTTACGGGCAGCTTACCACTGAAGCTTTCTTT. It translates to CASSYGQLTTEAFF.

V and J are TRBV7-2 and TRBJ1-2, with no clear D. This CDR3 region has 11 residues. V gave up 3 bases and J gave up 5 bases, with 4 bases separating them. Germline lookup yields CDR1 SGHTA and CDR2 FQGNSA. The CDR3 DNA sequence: TGTGCCAGCAGCTTCCATTATGGCTACACCTTC. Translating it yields CASSFHYGYTF.

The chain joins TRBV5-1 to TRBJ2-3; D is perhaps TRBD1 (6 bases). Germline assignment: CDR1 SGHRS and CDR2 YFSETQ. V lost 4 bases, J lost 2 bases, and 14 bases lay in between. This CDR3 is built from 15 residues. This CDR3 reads CASSLDRTDTDTQYF. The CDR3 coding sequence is TGCGCCAGCAGCCTTGACAGGACCGACACAGATACGCAGTATTTT.

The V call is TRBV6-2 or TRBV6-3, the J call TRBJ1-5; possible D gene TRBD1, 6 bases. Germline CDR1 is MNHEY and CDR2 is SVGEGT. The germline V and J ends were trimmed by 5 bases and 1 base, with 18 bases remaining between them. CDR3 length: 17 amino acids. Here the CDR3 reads CASSKGQTTRSNQPQHF. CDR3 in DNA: TGTGCCAGCAGTAAAGGACAGACGACACGGAGCAATCAGCCCCAGCATTTT.

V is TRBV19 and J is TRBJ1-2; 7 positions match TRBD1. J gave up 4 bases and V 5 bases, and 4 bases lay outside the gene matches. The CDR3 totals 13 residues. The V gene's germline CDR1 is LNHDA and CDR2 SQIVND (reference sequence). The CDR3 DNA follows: TGTGCCAGTAGTCCGGGGACAGTCTATGGCTACACCTTC. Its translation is CASSPGTVYGYTF.